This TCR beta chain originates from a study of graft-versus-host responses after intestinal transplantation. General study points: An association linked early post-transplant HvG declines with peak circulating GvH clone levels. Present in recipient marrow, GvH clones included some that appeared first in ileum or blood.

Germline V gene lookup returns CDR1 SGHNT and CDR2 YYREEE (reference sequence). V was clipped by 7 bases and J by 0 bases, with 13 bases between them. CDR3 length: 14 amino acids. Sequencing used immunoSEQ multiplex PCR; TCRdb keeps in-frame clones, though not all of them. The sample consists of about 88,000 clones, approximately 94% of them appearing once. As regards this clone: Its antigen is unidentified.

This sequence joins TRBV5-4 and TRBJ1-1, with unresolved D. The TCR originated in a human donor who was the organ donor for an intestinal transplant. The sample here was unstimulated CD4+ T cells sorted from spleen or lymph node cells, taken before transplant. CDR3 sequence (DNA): TGTGCCAGCCGACTACAGAGCATGAACACTGAAGCTTTCTTT. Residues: CASRLQSMNTEAFF.